This entry describes one TCR beta chain. This receptor's antigen is unknown. Base-call qualities are not available, and no considerably larger clone is one nucleotide away. Using the deep immunoSEQ assay, TCR CDR3 regions were amplified from genomic DNA by multiplex PCR. Extracted genomic DNA from each cell subset was spread evenly across all wells of several immunoSEQ 96-well plates, with each plate serving as a replicate. For sorted subsets, each replicate PCR was loaded with approximately 190 ng genomic DNA, equivalent to about 33,000 T cell genomes. The purified libraries were quantified using a Qubit 3.0 fluorometer, sized with a Bioanalyzer 2100, and then quantified again using the KAPA Library Quantification kit. A separate single-read 150-cycle Illumina NextSeq 550 flow cell was used to sequence each immunoSEQ 96-well plate. On the study's bioinformatics: The immunoSEQ output contained only junctional sequences without quality scores, so filtering could not match that applied to full-length reads. Sequences were annotated with PyIR, a Python wrapper for IgBLAST v1.9, and V/J genes and CDR3 were assigned using IMGT germline references. Reads with weak V/J assignments (E-value above 1e-6), missing CDR3, stop codons, out-of-frame junctions, or ambiguous translated residues were removed. V3J clonotypes were defined as sequences sharing the same inferred V gene, J gene, and CDR3 amino acid sequence. Percentage overlap between repertoires was computed as shared unique clonotypes divided by the size of the smaller repertoire. Three approaches were used to assess repertoire richness: RTK rarefaction, the Chao1 estimator, and Recon v2.1 estimates of unobserved clonotypes. Generation probabilities for all TCRbeta clonotypes obtained by the gDNA method from a few donors were computed using OLGA. Not all clones reach the TCRdb copy of this immuneACCESS table, which keeps in-frame sequences only. Checked studies attribute under half of the gap to unresolved V genes and leave the rest unexplained. V and J calls and clone size are those listed in that table; D and trimming were worked out from the DNA. In all, the sample holds 760,000 or so clones, and about 96% of those were seen once. In total, the top ten clones hold over 0.2% of the sample.

CD8 naive samples were CD45RO-negative cells positively selected for CCR7, giving a CD45RA+CCR7+ population that excluded TemRA cells. Donors were healthy HIV-negative adults with no recently reported acute infections or vaccinations. All donors were Caucasian adults living in Nashville, Tennessee, USA. Blood was obtained by leukapheresis, after which PBMCs were separated by Ficoll-Histopaque density gradient centrifugation and cryopreserved in liquid nitrogen vapor phase. Analytical flow cytometry was used to check the purity and quantity of every magnetically sorted T cell population. Each sorted fraction had its genomic DNA isolated and then quantified by UV absorbance on a Nanodrop 2000c. From the cysteine through the phenylalanine, the CDR3 covers 17 amino acids. The kept DNA is CDR3 alone, 51 bases in frame from the first base. V is reduced by 10 bases and J by 4 bases, leaving a spacing of 26 bases between them. Reading the germline V gene gives CDR1 SGHDN and CDR2 FVKESK.

The data are from a study of shared clonotypes between healthy human individuals (dated by TCRdb to 2018 to 2021). In the study overall: The cohort comprised a couple of women and a few men aged 18 to 49 years. For each donor, CD4 naive and CD4 memory were each given three plates, CD8 naive was given two plates, and CD8 memory was given one plate. Blood TCR repertoires of five healthy adults were deeply sequenced to estimate repertoire size and the extent of clonotype sharing between individuals. Libraries were prepared and TCR repertoires were sequenced by different laboratories using diverse techniques, in order to increase sequencing depth and limit assay-specific biases. Between about 0.8 and 9 billion PBMCs per donor were obtained by leukapheresis.

On the study overall, not on this receptor specifically: Incomplete sequencing was indicated by rarefaction of sorted-subset datasets, despite the large sequencing depth. Pairwise subsampling led to the expectation that sequencing depth would affect the degree of clonotype sharing among donors. Sampling was restricted to blood, and TCR repertoires in tissue are likely to differ from TCR repertoires in blood. When four donors were compared, the shared fraction of clonotypes was around 4.6% for naive CD4, roughly 3.4% for naive CD8, roughly 2.5% for memory CD4, and approximately 0.4% for memory CD8. Because the study included a small number of donors, the genetic and exposure-history diversity represented was limited. Estimated clonotype richness was generally larger for naive than for memory subsets. Clonotypes shared by all four sorted-subset donors showed higher generation probabilities than non-shared clonotypes.

This receptor was obtained from a man aged 25 to 40 in good health. This sequence uses TRBV14 and TRBJ2-1; tentative D gene TRBD2, with 5 bases matching. The sequencing sample was made of naive CD8+ T cells sorted from blood. The sample's cell subset or site label, in plain terms: CD45RA+CCR7+. In nucleotide form, the sequence is TGTGCCACCGGCCACCGGCCGGATTACGGGGAATACAATGAGCAGTTCTTC. It encodes CATGHRPDYGEYNEQFF.